This T cell receptor (beta chain) was recorded in a study of T-cell reconstitution after alpha-beta-depleted transplantation in children (TCRdb year 2016). Study-level background: T-cell immune reconstitution after TCRalphabeta/CD19-depleted allogeneic hematopoietic cell transplantation in children was quantitatively tracked in the study by means of TCR repertoire profiling. What the work shows at the level of the full study, not this receptor alone: The apparently early alphabetaT-cell count recovery about two months after transplant was reportedly dependent on only several hundred rapidly expanded clones derived from non-depleted graft cells. In some patients, the high TCRbeta diversity seen at day 60 was put down to recipient T cells and intrathymic progenitors that had survived conditioning. Hyperexpanded clone frequencies declined over subsequent months; after one year, T-cell counts and TCRbeta diversity were mostly attributed to newly produced T cells.

This clonotype has only a few counts. Its cognate antigen has yet to be identified. A single base separates this from a much larger clone, so it may be a read error. Libraries were built with PCR. Sequencing took place on an Illumina HiSeq 2500. TCR libraries were prepared with molecular barcoding, using unique molecular identifiers to normalize TCRbeta repertoire quantification. In TCRdb, the public reads were trimmed at Q25 with fastp and aligned with MiXCR, with productive beta chains retained. Each CDR3 protein appears once, grouped with its most common genes and DNA. This sample gives around 700,000 distinct CDR3 sequences in total; around 14% of them show up just once. The ten largest clones add up to around 0.8% of the sample. Its CDR3 holds 18 amino acids, cysteine through phenylalanine. Only the CDR3 region is kept as DNA, spanning 54 bases read in frame from base 1. The germline V gene encodes CDR1 DFQATT and CDR2 SNEGSKA (reference sequence).

The meaning of the sample's treatment or condition label: allogeneic hematopoietic cell transplantation with graft depleted of TCRalphabeta T cells and CD19 B cells. TCRalphabeta/CD19-depleted allogeneic hematopoietic cell grafts were given to the transplant recipients, all of whom were children. Here the chain combines TRBV20-1 and TRBJ2-7, with a tentative D gene TRBD2 over 6 matching bases. The sequence came from a girl between 2 and 10 years old with congenital amegakaryocytic thrombocytopenia, due to receive a stem cell transplant. The source was PBMCs, collected before TCRalphabeta/CD19-depleted stem cell transplant. CDR3 reads: CCALNPETSFGGSYEQYF. The DNA reads as follows: TGCTGTGCCCTGAACCCAGAAACCTCCTTTGGAGGGTCCTACGAGCAGTACTTC.